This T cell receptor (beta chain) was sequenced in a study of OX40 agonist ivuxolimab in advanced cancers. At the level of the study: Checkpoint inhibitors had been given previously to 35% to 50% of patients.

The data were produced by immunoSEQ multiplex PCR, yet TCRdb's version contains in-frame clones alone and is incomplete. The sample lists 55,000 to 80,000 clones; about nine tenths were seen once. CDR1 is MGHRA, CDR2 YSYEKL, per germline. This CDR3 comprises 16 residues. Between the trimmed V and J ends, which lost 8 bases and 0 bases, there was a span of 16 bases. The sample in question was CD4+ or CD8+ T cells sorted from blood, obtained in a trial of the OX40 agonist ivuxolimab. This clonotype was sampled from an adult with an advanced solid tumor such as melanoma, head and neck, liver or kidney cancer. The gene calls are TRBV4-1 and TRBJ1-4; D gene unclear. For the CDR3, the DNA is TGCGCCAGCGGCAAGACTCCTGCCCCAACTAATGAAAAACTGTTTTTT. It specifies CASGKTPAPTNEKLFF.